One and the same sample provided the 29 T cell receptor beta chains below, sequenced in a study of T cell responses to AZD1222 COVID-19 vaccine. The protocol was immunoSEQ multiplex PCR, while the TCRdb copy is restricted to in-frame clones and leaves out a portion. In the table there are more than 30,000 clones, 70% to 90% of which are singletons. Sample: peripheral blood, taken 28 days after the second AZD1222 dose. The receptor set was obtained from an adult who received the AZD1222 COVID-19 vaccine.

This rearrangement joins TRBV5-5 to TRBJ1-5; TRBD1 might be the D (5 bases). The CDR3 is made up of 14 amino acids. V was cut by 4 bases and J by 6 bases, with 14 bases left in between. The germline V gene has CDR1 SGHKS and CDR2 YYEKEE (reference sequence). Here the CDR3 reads CASSARDQGQPQHF. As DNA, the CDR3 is TGTGCCAGCAGCGCACGGGACCAGGGTCAGCCCCAGCATTTT.

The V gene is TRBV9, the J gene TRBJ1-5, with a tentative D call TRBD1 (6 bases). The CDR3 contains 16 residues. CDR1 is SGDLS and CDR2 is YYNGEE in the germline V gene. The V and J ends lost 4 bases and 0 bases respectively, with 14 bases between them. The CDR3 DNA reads TGTGCCAGCAGCCCAGGGACAACCTATAGCAATCAGCCCCAGCATTTT. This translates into CASSPGTTYSNQPQHF.

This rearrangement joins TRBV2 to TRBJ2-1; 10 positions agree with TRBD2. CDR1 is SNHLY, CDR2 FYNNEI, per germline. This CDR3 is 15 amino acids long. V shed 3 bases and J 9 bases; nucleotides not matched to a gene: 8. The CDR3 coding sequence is TGTGCCAGCAGTGATGCTAGCGGGGGAATAGGTGAGCAGTTCTTC. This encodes CASSDASGGIGEQFF.

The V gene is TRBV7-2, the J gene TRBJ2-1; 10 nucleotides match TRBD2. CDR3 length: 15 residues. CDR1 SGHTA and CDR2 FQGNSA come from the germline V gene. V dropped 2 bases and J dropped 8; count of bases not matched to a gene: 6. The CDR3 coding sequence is TGTGCCAGCAGCTTACAGCGGGGGGGCAGGGATGAGCAGTTCTTC. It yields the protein CASSLQRGGRDEQFF.

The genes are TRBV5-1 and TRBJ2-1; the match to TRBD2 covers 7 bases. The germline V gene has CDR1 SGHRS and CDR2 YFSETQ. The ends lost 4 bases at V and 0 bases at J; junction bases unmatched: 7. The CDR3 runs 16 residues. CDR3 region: CASSAEAGSSYNEQFF. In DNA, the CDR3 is TGCGCCAGCAGCGCGGAAGCGGGGAGCTCCTACAATGAGCAGTTCTTC.

DNA for the CDR3: TGTGCCAGCAGCATCGGAGGAAACACCATATATTTT. It is translated as CASSIGGNTIYF. The chain couples TRBV5-6 to TRBJ1-3, with no clear D. This CDR3 comprises 12 residues. The germline CDR1 and CDR2 sequences are SGHDT and YYEEEE. V gave up 4 bases and J gave up 4 bases, with 6 bases separating them.

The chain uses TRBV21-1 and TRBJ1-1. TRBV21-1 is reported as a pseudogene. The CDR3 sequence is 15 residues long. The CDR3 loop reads CASDWEGVQNTEAFF. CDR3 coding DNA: TGTGCCAGCGATTGGGAGGGGGTTCAGAACACTGAAGCTTTCTTT.

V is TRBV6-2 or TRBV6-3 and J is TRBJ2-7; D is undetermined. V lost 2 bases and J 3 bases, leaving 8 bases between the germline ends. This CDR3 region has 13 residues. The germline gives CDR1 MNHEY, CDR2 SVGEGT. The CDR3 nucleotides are TGTGCCAGCAGTTACATCGGCAACTACGAGCAGTACTTC. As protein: CASSYIGNYEQYF.

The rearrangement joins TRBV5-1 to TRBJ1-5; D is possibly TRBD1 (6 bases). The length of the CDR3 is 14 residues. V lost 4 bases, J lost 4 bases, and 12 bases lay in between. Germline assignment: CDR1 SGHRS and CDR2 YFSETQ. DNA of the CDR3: TGCGCCAGCAGCCCGGGACACCAGAATCAGCCCCAGCATTTT. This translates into CASSPGHQNQPQHF.

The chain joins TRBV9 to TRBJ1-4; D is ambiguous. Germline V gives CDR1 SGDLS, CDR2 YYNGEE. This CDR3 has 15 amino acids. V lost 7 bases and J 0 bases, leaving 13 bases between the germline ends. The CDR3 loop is CASGQAAATNEKLFF. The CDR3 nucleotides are TGTGCCAGCGGTCAGGCGGCTGCAACTAATGAAAAACTGTTTTTT.

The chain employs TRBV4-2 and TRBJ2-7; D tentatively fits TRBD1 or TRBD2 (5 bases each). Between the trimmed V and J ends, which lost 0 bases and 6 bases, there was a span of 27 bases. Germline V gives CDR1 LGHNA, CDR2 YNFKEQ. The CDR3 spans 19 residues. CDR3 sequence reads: CASSQDLRDGAITSFEQYF. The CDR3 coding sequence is TGTGCCAGCAGCCAAGATCTGAGGGACGGAGCGATTACATCGTTCGAGCAGTACTTC.

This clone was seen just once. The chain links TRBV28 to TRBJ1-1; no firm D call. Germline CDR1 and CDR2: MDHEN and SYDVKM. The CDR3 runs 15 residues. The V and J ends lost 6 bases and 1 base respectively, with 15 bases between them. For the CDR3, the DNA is TGTGCCAGCAGACGTCAGGCGGGAGGGAACACTGAAGCTTTCTTT. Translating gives CASRRQAGGNTEAFF.

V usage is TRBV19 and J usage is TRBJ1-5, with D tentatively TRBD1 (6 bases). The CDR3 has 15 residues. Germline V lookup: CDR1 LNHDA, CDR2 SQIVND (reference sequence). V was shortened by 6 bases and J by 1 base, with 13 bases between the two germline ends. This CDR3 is CASSRGAESNQPQHF. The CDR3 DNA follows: TGTGCCAGTAGCCGGGGGGCCGAGAGCAATCAGCCCCAGCATTTT.

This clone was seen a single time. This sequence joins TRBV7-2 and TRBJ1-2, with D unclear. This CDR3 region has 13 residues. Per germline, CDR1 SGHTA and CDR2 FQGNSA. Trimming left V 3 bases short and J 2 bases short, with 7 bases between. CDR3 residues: CASSFGQNYGYTF. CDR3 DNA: TGTGCCAGCAGCTTCGGGCAGAACTATGGCTACACCTTC.

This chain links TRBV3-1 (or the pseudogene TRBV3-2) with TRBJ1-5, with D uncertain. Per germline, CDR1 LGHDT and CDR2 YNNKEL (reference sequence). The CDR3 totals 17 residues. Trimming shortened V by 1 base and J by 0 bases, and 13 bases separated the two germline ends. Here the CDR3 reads CASSQGQPGISNQPQHF. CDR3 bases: TGTGCCAGCAGCCAAGGGCAACCAGGTATTAGCAATCAGCCCCAGCATTTT.

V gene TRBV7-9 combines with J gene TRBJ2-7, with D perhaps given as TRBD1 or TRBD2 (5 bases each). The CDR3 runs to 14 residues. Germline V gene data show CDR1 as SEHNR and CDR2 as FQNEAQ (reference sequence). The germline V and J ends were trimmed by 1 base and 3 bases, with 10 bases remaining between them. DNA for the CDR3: TGTGCCAGCAGCTTAGGTTCAGGGAGCTACGAGCAGTACTTC. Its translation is CASSLGSGSYEQYF.

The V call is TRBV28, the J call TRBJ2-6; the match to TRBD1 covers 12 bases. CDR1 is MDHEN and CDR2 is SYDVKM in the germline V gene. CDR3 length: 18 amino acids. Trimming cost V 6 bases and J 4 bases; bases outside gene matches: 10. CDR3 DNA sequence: TGTGCCAGCAGAGGGTGGGGACAGGGGGCTACAGGGGCCAACGTCCTGACTTTC. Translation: CASRGWGQGATGANVLTF.

CDR3 region: CASSLEMGRTEAFF. CDR3 DNA: TGTGCCAGCAGCTTAGAAATGGGGAGAACTGAAGCTTTCTTT. This chain links TRBV7-9 with TRBJ1-1, with unresolved D. With 1 base removed from V and 5 bases from J, the gap between germline ends came to 11 bases. This CDR3 region has 14 residues. Germline V gene data show CDR1 as SEHNR and CDR2 as FQNEAQ (reference sequence).

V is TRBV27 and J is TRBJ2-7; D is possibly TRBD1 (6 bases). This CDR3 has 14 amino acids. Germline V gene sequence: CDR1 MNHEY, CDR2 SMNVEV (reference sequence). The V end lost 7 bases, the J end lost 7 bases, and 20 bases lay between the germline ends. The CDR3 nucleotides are TGTGCCAGCAAAGCGACAGGCACCGGTCAGGAGCAGTACTTC. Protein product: CASKATGTGQEQYF.

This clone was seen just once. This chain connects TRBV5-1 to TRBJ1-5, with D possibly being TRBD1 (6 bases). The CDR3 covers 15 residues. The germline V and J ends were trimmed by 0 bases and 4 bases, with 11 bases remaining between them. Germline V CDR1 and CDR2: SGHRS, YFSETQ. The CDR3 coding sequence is TGCGCCAGCAGCTTGGGACAGGCGGCGAATCAGCCCCAGCATTTT. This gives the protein CASSLGQAANQPQHF.

The CDR3 is CASSPGLGSYEQYF. In nucleotides, the CDR3 is TGTGCCAGCAGCCCCGGCCTAGGGTCCTACGAGCAGTACTTC. The chain couples TRBV7-8 to TRBJ2-7; D remains ambiguous. The CDR3 sequence is 14 residues long. The V end lost 5 bases, the J end lost 1 base, and 12 bases lay between the germline ends. The germline V gene encodes CDR1 SGHVS and CDR2 FQNEAQ.

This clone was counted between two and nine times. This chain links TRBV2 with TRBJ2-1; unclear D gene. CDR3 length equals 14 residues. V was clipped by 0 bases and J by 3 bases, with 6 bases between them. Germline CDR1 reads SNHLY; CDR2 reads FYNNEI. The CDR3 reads CASSEAGDYNEQFF. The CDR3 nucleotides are TGTGCCAGCAGTGAAGCTGGAGACTACAATGAGCAGTTCTTC.

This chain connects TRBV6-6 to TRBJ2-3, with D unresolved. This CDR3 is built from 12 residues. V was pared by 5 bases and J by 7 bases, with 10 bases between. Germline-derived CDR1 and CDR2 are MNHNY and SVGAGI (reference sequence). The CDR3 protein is CASSPDRNTQYF. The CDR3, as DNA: TGTGCCAGCAGTCCGGACCGCAATACGCAGTATTTT.

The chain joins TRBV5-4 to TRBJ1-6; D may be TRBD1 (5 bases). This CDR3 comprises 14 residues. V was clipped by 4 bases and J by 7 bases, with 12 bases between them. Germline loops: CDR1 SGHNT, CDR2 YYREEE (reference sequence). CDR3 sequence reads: CASSGFRGNSPLHF. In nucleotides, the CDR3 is TGTGCCAGCAGCGGCTTCCGGGGGAATTCACCCCTCCACTTT.

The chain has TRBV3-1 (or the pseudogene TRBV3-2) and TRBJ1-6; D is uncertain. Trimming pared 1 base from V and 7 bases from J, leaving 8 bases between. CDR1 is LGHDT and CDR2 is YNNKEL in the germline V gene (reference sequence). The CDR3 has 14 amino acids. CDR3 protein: CASSQGAGNSPLHF. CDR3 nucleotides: TGTGCCAGCAGCCAAGGGGCGGGGAATTCACCCCTCCACTTT.

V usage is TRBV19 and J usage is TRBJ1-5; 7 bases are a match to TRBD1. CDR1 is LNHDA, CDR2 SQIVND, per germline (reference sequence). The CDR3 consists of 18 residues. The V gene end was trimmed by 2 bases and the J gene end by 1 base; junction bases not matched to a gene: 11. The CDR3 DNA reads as TGTGCCAGTAGTATATTTGGGCAGGGGGTTTCAAGCAATCAGCCCCAGCATTTT. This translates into CASSIFGQGVSSNQPQHF.

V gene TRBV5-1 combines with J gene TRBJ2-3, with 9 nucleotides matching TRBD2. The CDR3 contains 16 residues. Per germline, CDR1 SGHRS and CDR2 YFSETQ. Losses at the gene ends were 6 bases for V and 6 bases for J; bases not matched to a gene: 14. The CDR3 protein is CASTQGGGALWDTQYF. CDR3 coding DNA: TGCGCCAGCACCCAGGGCGGGGGGGCTCTGTGGGATACGCAGTATTTT.

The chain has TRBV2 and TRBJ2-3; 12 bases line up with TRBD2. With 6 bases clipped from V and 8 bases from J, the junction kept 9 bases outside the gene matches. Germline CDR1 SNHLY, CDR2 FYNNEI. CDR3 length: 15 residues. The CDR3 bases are TGTGCCAGCAGGAGACTAGCGGGGGATTCGGGTACGCAGTATTTT. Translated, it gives CASRRLAGDSGTQYF.

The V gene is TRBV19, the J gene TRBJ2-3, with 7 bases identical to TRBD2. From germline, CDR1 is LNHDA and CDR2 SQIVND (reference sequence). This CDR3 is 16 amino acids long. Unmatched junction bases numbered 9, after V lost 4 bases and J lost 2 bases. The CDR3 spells CASSTDRAGTTDTQYF. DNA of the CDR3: TGTGCCAGTAGTACCGACCGAGCGGGGACCACAGATACGCAGTATTTT.